The clone carrying this T cell receptor (beta chain) was counted a few times. Its antigen is unidentified. The data belong to a study of CD8+ T cells in alopecia areata. Study-wide results and caveats: Sequence data from scalp samples additionally include resident alphabeta T cells of normal skin. Sharing of TCRs across patients appeared less clear than in mice, possibly for HLA-related reasons.

Treatment noted: oral pan-JAK inhibitor, 5-10 mg twice daily. Reverse transcription of extracted RNA yielded cDNA, which provided the sequencing template. Libraries were prepared by immunoSEQ multiplex PCR; TCRdb keeps only in-frame clonotypes and omits some of them. The repertoire holds 80,000 or so clones, with around two thirds as singletons. J gave up 7 bases and V 7 bases, and 12 bases lay outside the gene matches. Germline loops: CDR1 MDHEN, CDR2 SYDVKM. The CDR3 length is 15 residues. Sequences were derived from CD8+ T cells sorted from blood, sampled at week 24, from a patient treated with tofacitinib. The V gene is TRBV28, the J gene TRBJ2-1; the match to TRBD2 covers 8 bases. The origin of this receptor is a human donor with alopecia areata. CDR3 loop: CASTLREGVRNEQFF. DNA for the CDR3: TGTGCCAGCACCCTACGGGAGGGGGTCCGGAATGAGCAGTTCTTC.